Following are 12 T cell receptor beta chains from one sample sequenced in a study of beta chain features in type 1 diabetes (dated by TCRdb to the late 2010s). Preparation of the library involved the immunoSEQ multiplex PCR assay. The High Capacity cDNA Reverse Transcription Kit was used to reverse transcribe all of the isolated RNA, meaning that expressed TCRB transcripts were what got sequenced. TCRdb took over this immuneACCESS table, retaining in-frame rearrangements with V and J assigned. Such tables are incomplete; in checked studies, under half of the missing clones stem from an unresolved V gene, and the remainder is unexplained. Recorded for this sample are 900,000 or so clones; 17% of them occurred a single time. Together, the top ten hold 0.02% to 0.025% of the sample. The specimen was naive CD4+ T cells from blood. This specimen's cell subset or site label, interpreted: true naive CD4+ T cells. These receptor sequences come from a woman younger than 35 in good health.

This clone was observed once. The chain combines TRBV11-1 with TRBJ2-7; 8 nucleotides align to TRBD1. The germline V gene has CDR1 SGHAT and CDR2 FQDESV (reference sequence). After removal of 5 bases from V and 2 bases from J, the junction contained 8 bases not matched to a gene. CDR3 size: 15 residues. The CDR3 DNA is TGTGCCAGCAGCCCCCGACAGGGGAAGACCTACGAGCAGTACTTC. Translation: CASSPRQGKTYEQYF.

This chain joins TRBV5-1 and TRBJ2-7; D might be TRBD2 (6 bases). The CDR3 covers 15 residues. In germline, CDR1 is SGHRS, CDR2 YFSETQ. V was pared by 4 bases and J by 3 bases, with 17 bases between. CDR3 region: CASSHLPTGDYEQYF. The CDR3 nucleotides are TGCGCCAGCAGCCACCTTCCCACGGGAGACTACGAGCAGTACTTC.

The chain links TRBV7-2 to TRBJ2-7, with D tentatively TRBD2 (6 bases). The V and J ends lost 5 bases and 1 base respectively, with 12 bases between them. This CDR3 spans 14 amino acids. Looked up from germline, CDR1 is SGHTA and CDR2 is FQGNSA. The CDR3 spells CASSLIAESYEQYF. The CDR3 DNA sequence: TGTGCCAGCAGCCTCATAGCGGAATCCTACGAGCAGTACTTC.

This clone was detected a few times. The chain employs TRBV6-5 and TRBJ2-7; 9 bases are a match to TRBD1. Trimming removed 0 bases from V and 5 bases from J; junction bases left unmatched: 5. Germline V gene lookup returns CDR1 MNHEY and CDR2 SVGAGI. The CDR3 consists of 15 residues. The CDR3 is CASSYSWTGVNEQYF. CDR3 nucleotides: TGTGCCAGCAGTTACTCGTGGACAGGGGTAAACGAGCAGTACTTC.

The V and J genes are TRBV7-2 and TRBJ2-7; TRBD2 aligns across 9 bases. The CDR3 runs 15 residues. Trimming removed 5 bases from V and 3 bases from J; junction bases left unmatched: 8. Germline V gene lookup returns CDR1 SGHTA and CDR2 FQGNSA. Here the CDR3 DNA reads TGTGCCAGCAGCCCGCTGAGCGGGAGGTTCTACGAGCAGTACTTC. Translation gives CASSPLSGRFYEQYF.

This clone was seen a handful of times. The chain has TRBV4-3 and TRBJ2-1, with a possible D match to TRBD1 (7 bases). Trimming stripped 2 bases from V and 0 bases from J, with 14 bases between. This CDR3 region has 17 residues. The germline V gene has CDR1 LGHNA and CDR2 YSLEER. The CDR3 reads CASSQSAGQISYNEQFF. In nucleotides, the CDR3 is TGCGCCAGCAGCCAATCCGCGGGACAGATCTCCTACAATGAGCAGTTCTTC.

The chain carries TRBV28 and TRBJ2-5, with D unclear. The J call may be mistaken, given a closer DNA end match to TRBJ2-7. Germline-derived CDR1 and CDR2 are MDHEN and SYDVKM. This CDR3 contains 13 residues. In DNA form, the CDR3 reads TGTGCCAGCAGTAGGCAGGCCCCCTACGAGCAGTACTTC. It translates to CASSRQAPYEQYF.

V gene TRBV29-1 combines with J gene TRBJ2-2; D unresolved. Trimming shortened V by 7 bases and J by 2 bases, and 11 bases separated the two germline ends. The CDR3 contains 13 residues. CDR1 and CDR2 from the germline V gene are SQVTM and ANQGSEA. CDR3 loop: CSAARANTGELFF. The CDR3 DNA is TGCAGCGCCGCAAGAGCAAACACCGGGGAGCTGTTTTTT.

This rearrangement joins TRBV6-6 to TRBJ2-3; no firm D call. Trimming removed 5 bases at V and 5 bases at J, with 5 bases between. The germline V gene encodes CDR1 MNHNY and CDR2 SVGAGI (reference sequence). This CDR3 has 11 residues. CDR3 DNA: TGTGCCAGCAGTGTAGGAGATACGCAGTATTTT. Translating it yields CASSVGDTQYF.

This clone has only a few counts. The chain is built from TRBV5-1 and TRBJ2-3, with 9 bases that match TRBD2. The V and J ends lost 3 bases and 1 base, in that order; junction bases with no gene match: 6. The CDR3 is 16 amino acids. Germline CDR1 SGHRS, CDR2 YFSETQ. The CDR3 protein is CASSSLAGVGTDTQYF. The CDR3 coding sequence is TGCGCCAGCAGCTCCTTAGCGGGAGTCGGCACAGATACGCAGTATTTT.

The CDR3 DNA is TGTGCCAGCAGGTCTAGCGGGAGTTCCTACAATGAGCAGTTCTTC. Its protein is CASRSSGSSYNEQFF. The rearrangement joins TRBV6-1 to TRBJ2-1, with 10 positions matching TRBD2. After removal of 6 bases from V and 1 base from J, the junction contained 3 bases not matched to a gene. Looked up from germline, CDR1 is MNHNS and CDR2 is SASEGT. The CDR3 contains 15 residues.

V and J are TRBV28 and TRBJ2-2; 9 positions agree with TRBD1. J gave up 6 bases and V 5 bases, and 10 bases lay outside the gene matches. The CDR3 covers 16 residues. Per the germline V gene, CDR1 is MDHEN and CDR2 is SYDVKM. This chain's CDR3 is CASSPWDRVSPGELFF. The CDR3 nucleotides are TGTGCCAGCAGTCCCTGGGACAGGGTGTCCCCCGGGGAGCTGTTTTTT.